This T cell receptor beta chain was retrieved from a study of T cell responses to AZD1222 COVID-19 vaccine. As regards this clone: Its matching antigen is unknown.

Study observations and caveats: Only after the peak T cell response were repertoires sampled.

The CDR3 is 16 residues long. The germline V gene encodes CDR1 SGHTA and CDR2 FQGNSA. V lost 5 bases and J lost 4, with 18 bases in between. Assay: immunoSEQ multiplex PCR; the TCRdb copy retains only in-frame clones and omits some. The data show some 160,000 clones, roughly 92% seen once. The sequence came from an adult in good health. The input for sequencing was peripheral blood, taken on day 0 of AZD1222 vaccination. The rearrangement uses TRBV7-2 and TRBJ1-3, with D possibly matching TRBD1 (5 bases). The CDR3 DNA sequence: TGTGCCAGCAGCCCCCCCGGGGGAGGGTTCGGAAACACCATATATTTT. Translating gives CASSPPGGGFGNTIYF. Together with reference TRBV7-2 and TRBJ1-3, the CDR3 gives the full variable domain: GAGVSQSPSNKVTEKGKDVELRCDPISGHTALYWYRQSLGQGLEFLIYFQGNSAPDKSGLPSDRFSAERTGGSVSTLTIQRTQQEDSAVYLCASSPPGGGFGNTIYFGEGSWLTVV.